Following are 15 T cell receptor beta chains from one sample sequenced in a study of blood T cell repertoires in COVID-19. Assay used: immunoSEQ multiplex PCR; TCRdb lists only in-frame clones, some missing. Of more than 100,000 clones listed, just over 85% were seen once; the top ten hold 0.88%. The sequencing input was peripheral blood. Source of these receptors: a woman in her fifties or sixties with active or convalescent COVID-19.

The chain joins TRBV11-3 to TRBJ2-1; tentatively, D is TRBD2 (6 bases). Trimming cost V 5 bases and J 3 bases, with 17 bases left between them. Germline V CDR1 and CDR2: SGHNT, YENEEA. CDR3 length: 16 residues. In DNA, the CDR3 is TGTGCCAGCAGCCCTCCCGGGGGATTCAGCTACAATGAGCAGTTCTTC. Translation gives CASSPPGGFSYNEQFF.

The rearrangement joins TRBV19 to TRBJ1-2; TRBD1 aligns across 9 bases. The junction had 8 bases not matched to a gene; V was cut back by 4 bases and J by 2 bases. Germline assignment: CDR1 LNHDA and CDR2 SQIVND (reference sequence). The CDR3 consists of 16 residues. The CDR3 sequence: CASSTLQGAGNYGYTF. In DNA, the CDR3 is TGTGCCAGTAGTACCCTACAGGGGGCTGGGAACTATGGCTACACCTTC.

The chain couples TRBV12-5 to TRBJ2-1, with TRBD1 as a possible D gene (6 bases). CDR3 size: 15 residues. With 1 base removed from V and 9 bases from J, the gap between germline ends came to 16 bases. Germline assignment: CDR1 LGHNT and CDR2 FRNRAP. This CDR3 is CASGLGRGPRIEQFF. The CDR3 coding sequence is TGTGCTAGTGGTTTGGGCAGGGGCCCGAGGATTGAGCAGTTCTTC.

V and J are TRBV21-1 and TRBJ2-5; the table calls TRBD1, which could not be checked here. TRBV21-1 has pseudogene status. The length of the CDR3 is 17 residues. For the CDR3, the DNA is TGTGCCAGCAGCAAAATCCCGGCAGGGTGCAACCAAGAGACCCAGTACTTC. Its translation: CASSKIPAGCNQETQYF.

V and J are TRBV7-3 and TRBJ2-1; 12 bases line up with TRBD2. Germline CDR1 is SGHTA and CDR2 is FQGTGA. The CDR3 is made up of 15 amino acids. Unmatched junction bases numbered 8, after V lost 5 bases and J lost 9 bases. The CDR3 DNA follows: TGTGCCAGCAGCCTCTGGACTAGCGGGGTTGGTGAGCAGTTCTTC. It yields the protein CASSLWTSGVGEQFF.

V and J are TRBV19 and TRBJ2-2; TRBD2 aligns across 8 bases. This CDR3 has 16 amino acids. V lost 7 bases and J lost 3; bases outside the gene matches: 10. Germline V gives CDR1 LNHDA, CDR2 SQIVND (reference sequence). The CDR3 DNA reads as TGTGCCAGTACCCAAGGTGTTAGCGGGGACACCGGGGAGCTGTTTTTT. It is translated as CASTQGVSGDTGELFF.

This clone was counted a few times. The chain combines TRBV18 with TRBJ1-5; unclear D gene. CDR1 and CDR2 (germline): KGHSH, LQKENI. CDR3 length: 15 residues. V gave up 5 bases and J gave up 7 bases, with 18 bases separating them. CDR3 bases: TGTGCCAGCTCAACCTCGGCGGGCCGGAGGCAGCCCCAGCATTTT. Translated: CASSTSAGRRQPQHF.

This clone was picked up one time. The chain combines TRBV5-8 with TRBJ2-7; TRBD1 matches at 7 bases. The ends lost 0 bases at V and 6 bases at J; junction bases unmatched: 9. The CDR3 loop spans 15 amino acids. CDR1 is SGHTS, CDR2 YDEGEE, per germline. CDR3 nucleotide sequence: TGTGCCAGCAGCTTGGAGGGACAGAGAGGTGGCGAGCAGTACTTC. It codes for CASSLEGQRGGEQYF.

The gene calls are TRBV5-1 and TRBJ1-5, with 7 bases that match TRBD1. Germline V gene lookup returns CDR1 SGHRS and CDR2 YFSETQ. Unmatched junction bases numbered 8, after V lost 4 bases and J lost 7 bases. The CDR3 is 14 residues long. CDR3 sequence reads: CASSLGQEGQPQHF. CDR3 DNA: TGCGCCAGCAGCCTTGGACAGGAGGGGCAGCCCCAGCATTTT.

The chain links TRBV25-1 to TRBJ2-1, with unresolved D. This CDR3 has 11 amino acids. The ends were cut back, 5 bases at V and 9 bases at J, with 8 bases in the middle. Germline V CDR1 and CDR2: MGHDK, SYGVNS. CDR3 nucleotide sequence: TGTGCCAGCAGTTCGTCCCTTGAGCAGTTCTTC. Amino acid sequence: CASSSSLEQFF.

The chain uses TRBV7-3 and TRBJ2-1, with 9 bases that match TRBD2. Germline V CDR1 and CDR2: SGHTA, FQGTGA. J lost 7 bases, V lost 1 base, and 8 bases had no gene match. CDR3 length equals 16 residues. CDR3 region: CASSLNRGLAGNEQFF. The CDR3 nucleotides read TGTGCCAGCAGCTTAAATAGGGGGCTAGCGGGAAATGAGCAGTTCTTC.

The chain combines TRBV7-9 with TRBJ2-2; 13 nucleotides line up with TRBD2. Losses at the gene ends were 4 bases for V and 6 bases for J; bases not matched to a gene: 8. Per the germline V gene, CDR1 is SEHNR and CDR2 is FQNEAQ (reference sequence). This CDR3 has 17 amino acids. CDR3 sequence reads: CASSWTSGRHLAGELFF. The CDR3 nucleotides read TGTGCCAGCAGCTGGACTAGCGGGAGACATCTGGCCGGGGAGCTGTTTTTT.

This sequence joins TRBV19 and TRBJ2-1; TRBD1 matches at 11 bases. Germline CDR1 and CDR2: LNHDA and SQIVND (reference sequence). The CDR3 is made up of 13 amino acids. The V gene end was trimmed by 6 bases and the J gene end by 7 bases; junction bases not matched to a gene: 2. The CDR3 reads CASSGTGGNEQFF. CDR3 nucleotides: TGTGCCAGTAGCGGGACAGGGGGGAATGAGCAGTTCTTC.

This clone occurred once. The genes are TRBV24-1 and TRBJ1-2, with D maybe TRBD1 (6 bases). From germline, CDR1 is KGHDR and CDR2 SFDVKD. The CDR3 has 14 residues. Trimming left V 5 bases short and J 4 bases short, with 13 bases between. Written as DNA, the CDR3 is TGTGCCACCAGTGGCTCAGGGGTGGGCTATGGCTACACCTTC. Its protein product is CATSGSGVGYGYTF.

This clone was observed a handful of times. The junction differs from germline at one of its ends, possibly a read error. The rearrangement uses TRBV28 and TRBJ1-5; no definite D call. The CDR3 is 12 residues long. Germline CDR1 and CDR2: MDHEN and SYDVKM. DNA for the CDR3: TGTGCCAGCAGAACTAGCGATCAGCCCCAGCATTTT. It specifies CASRTSDQPQHF. Full variable domain (remainder filled in from reference TRBV28 and TRBJ1-5): DVKVTQSSRYLVKRTGEKVFLECVQDMDHENMFWYRQDPGLGLRLIYFSYDVKMKEKGDIPEGYSVSREKKERFSLILESASTNQTSMYLCASRTSDQPQHFGDGTRLSIL.